This T cell receptor beta chain was sequenced during a study of tumor-infiltrating lymphocytes in primary liver carcinoma. Looking at the study overall: Those enrolled were patients of both sexes, who were aged 30 to 69 years. Tumor lesions were T1-T3 N0M0 and spanned about 4 to 10 cm. Findings and caveats of the study: Tumor-blood pairs (like tumor-adjacent pairs) overlapped less than tumor region pairs did.

Co-extraction yielded RNA and DNA from around 20-30 mg of unsorted bulk tissue. Surgical resection treated primary liver carcinoma in the patients. Per germline, CDR1 LGHNA and CDR2 YNFKEQ. The CDR3 loop spans 17 amino acids. From around 500 ng total RNA, TCR beta cDNA was generated with a primer in the constant region. Three nested multiplex PCR rounds, a slightly modified ARM-PCR, produced the libraries for TCR beta. Primers for the first two PCR rounds were TRBV1-TRBV30 forward primers and a C-beta reverse primer (approximately 10 cycles per round). In TCRdb, the multiplex PCR reads were re-called with MiXCR into one record per CDR3 protein. The sample lists tens of thousands of distinct CDR3 sequences, 65% to 75% occurring once. Concerning this clonotype: Antigen unknown. A read error may produce the germline difference seen at one junction end.

Sample: tumor-adjacent normal liver tissue. The sequence came from a man aged 35-49 years with primary liver carcinoma and hepatitis B virus infection. The V gene is TRBV4-2, the J gene TRBJ2-2; TRBD2 agrees at 16 bases. The CDR3 DNA sequence: TGTGCCAGCAGGGGACTAGCGGGAGGGAAGGTCGCAGGGGAGCTGGTTTTT. It is translated as CASRGLAGGKVAGELVF.